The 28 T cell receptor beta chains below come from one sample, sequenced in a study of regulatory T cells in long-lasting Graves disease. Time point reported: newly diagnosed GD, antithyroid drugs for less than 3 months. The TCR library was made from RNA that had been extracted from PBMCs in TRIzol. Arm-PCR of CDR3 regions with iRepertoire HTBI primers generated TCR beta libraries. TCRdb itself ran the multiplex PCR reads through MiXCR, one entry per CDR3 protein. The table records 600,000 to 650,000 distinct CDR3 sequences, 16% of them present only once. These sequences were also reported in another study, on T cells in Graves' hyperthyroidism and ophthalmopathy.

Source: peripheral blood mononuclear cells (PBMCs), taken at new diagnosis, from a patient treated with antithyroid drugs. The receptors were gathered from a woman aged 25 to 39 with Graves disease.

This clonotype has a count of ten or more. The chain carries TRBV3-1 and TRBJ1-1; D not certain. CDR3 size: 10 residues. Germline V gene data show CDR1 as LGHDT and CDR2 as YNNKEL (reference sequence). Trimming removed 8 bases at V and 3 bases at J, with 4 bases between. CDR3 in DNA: TGTGCCAGCGGGGACACTGAAGCTTTCTTT. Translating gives CASGDTEAFF.

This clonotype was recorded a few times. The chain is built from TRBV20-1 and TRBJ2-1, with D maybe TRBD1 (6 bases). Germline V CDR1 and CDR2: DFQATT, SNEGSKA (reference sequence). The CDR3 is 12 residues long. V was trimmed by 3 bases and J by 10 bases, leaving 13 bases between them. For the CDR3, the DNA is TGCAGTGCTAGCCGACAGGTCCGCGAGCAGTTCTTC. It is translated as CSASRQVREQFF.

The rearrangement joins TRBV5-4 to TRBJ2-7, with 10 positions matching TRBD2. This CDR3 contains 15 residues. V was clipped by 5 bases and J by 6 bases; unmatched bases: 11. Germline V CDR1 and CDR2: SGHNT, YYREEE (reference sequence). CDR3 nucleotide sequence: TGTGCCAGCAGGCCTAGCGGGAGCCCCGGACGCGAGCAGTACTTC. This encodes CASRPSGSPGREQYF.

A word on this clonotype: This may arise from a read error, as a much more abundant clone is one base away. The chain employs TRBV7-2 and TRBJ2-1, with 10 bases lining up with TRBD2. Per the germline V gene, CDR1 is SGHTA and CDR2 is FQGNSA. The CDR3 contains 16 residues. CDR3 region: CASNLTSGTSYNEQFF. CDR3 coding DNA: TGTGCCAGCAACTTAACTAGCGGGACATCCTACAATGAGCAGTTCTTC.

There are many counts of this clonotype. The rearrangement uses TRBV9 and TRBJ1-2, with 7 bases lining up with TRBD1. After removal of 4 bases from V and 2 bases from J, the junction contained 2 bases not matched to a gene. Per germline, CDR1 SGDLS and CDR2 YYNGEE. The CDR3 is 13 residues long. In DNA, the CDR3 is TGTGCCAGCAGCAAGGACAGGAACTATGGCTACACCTTC. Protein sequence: CASSKDRNYGYTF. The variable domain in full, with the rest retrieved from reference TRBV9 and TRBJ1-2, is DSGVTQTPKHLITATGQRVTLRCSPRSGDLSVYWYQQSLDQGLQFLIQYYNGEERAKGNILERFSAQQFPDLHSELNLSSLELGDSALYFCASSKDRNYGYTFGSGTRLTVV.

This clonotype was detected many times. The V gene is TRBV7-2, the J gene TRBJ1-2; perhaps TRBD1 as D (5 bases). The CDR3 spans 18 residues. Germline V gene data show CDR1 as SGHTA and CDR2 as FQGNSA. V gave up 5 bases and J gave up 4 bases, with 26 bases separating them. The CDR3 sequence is CASSAGSSGLVRSYGYTF. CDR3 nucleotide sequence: TGTGCCAGCAGCGCAGGGTCGTCGGGCCTGGTCCGTAGCTATGGCTACACCTTC. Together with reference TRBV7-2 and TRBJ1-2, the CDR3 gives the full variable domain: GAGVSQSPSNKVTEKGKDVELRCDPISGHTALYWYRQSLGQGLEFLIYFQGNSAPDKSGLPSDRFSAERTGGSVSTLTIQRTQQEDSAVYLCASSAGSSGLVRSYGYTFGSGTRLTVV.

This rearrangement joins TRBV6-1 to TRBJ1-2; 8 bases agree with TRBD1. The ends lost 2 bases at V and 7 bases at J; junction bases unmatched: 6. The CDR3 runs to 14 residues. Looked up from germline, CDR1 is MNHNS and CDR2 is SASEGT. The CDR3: CASSEKSRGPGYTF. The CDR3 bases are TGTGCCAGCAGTGAAAAATCCAGGGGGCCTGGCTACACCTTC.

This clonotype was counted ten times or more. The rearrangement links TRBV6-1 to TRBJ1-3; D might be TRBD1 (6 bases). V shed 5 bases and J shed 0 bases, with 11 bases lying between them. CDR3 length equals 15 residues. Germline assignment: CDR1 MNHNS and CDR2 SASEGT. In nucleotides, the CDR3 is TGTGCCAGCAGTCGACTGGACAGCTCTGGAAACACCATATATTTT. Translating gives CASSRLDSSGNTIYF.

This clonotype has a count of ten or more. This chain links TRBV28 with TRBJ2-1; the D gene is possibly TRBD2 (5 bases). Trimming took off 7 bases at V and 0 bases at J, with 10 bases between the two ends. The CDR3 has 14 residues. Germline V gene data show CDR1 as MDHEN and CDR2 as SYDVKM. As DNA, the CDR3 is TGTGCCAGCATCGGCGGGCCCTCCTACAATGAGCAGTTCTTC. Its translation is CASIGGPSYNEQFF.

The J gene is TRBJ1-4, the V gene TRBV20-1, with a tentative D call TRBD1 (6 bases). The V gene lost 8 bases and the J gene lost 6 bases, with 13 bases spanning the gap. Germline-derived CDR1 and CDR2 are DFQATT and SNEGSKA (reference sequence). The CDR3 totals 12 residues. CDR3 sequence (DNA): TGCAGTCTCAGGGGTCGGGATGAAAAACTGTTTTTT. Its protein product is CSLRGRDEKLFF.

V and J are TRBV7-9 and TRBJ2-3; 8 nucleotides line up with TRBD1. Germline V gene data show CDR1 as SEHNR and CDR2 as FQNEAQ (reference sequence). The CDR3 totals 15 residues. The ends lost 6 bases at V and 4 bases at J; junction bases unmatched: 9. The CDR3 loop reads CASSLPGGSADTQYF. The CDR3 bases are TGTGCCAGCAGTTTGCCAGGGGGCTCTGCAGATACGCAGTATTTT. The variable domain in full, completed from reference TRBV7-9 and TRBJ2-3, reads DTGVSQNPRHKITKRGQNVTFRCDPISEHNRLYWYRQTLGQGPEFLTYFQNEAQLEKSRLLSDRFSAERPKGSFSTLEIQRTEQGDSAMYLCASSLPGGSADTQYFGPGTRLTVL.

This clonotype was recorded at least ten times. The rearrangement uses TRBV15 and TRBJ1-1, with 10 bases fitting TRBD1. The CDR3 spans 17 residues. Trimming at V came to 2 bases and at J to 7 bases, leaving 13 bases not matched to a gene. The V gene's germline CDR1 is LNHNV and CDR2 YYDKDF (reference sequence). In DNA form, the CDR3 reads TGTGCCACCAGCAGATCCGACAGGGGGCCCTCAGTCATTGAAGCTTTCTTT. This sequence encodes CATSRSDRGPSVIEAFF. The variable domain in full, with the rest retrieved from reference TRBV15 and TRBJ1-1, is DAMVIQNPRYQVTQFGKPVTLSCSQTLNHNVMYWYQQKSSQAPKLLFHYYDKDFNNEADTPDNFQSRRPNTSFCFLDIRSPGLGDTAMYLCATSRSDRGPSVIEAFFGQGTRLTVV.

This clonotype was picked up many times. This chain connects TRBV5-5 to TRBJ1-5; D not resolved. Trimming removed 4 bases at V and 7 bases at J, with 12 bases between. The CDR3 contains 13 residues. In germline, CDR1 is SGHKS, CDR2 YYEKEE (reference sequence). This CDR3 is CASSVLVSQPQHF. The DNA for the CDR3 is TGTGCCAGCAGCGTTCTAGTTAGCCAGCCCCAGCATTTT.

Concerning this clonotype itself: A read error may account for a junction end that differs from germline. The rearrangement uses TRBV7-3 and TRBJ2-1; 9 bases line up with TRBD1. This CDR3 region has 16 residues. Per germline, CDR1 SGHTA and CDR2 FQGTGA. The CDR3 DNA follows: TGTGCCAGCAGCTCTGGGACAGGGAGCTCCTACAATGAGCAGTCCTTC. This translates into CASSSGTGSSYNEQSF. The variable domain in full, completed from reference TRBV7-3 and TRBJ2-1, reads GAGVSQTPSNKVTEKGKYVELRCDPISGHTALYWYRQSLGQGPEFLIYFQGTGAADDSGLPNDRFFAVRPEGSVSTLKIQRTERGDSAVYLCASSSGTGSSYNEQSFGPGTRLTVL.

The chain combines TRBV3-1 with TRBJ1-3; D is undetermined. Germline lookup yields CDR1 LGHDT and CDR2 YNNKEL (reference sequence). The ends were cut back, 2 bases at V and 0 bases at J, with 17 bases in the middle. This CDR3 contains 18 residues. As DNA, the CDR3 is TGTGCCAGCAGCCAACTTCGAAGCGGGATCCTCTCTGGAAACACCATATATTTT. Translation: CASSQLRSGILSGNTIYF.

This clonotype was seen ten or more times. The CDR3 sequence is CASSGRDSGVVGDIQYF. CDR3 nucleotides: TGTGCCAGCAGTGGACGGGACTCAGGGGTCGTGGGCGACATTCAGTACTTC. V and J are TRBV28 and TRBJ2-4; D may correspond to TRBD1 or TRBD2 (6 bases each). Germline V gives CDR1 MDHEN, CDR2 SYDVKM. This CDR3 has 17 amino acids. Trimming took 5 bases from V and 8 from J, leaving 25 bases between them.

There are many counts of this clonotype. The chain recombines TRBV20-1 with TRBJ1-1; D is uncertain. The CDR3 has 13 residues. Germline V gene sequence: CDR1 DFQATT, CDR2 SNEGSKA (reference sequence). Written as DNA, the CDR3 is TGCAGCCAGAACTCGGTTGAGAACACTGAAGCTTTCTTT. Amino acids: CSQNSVENTEAFF.

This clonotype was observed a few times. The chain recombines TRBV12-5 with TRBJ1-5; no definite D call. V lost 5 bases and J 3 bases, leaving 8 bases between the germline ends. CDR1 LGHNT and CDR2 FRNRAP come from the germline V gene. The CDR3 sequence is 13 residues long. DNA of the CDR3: TGTGCTAGTGGTCAAGGACCCAATCAGCCCCAGCATTTT. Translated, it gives CASGQGPNQPQHF.

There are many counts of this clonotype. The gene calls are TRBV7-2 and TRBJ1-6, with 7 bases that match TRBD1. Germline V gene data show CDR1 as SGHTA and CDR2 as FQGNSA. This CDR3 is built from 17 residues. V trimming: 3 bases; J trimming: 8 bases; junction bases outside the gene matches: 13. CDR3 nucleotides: TGTGCCAGCAGCTTGGAAACTACAGGGGCGCGGTATTCACCCCTCCACTTT. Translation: CASSLETTGARYSPLHF. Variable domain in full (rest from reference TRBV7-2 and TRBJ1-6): GAGVSQSPSNKVTEKGKDVELRCDPISGHTALYWYRQSLGQGLEFLIYFQGNSAPDKSGLPSDRFSAERTGGSVSTLTIQRTQQEDSAVYLCASSLETTGARYSPLHFGNGTRLTVT.

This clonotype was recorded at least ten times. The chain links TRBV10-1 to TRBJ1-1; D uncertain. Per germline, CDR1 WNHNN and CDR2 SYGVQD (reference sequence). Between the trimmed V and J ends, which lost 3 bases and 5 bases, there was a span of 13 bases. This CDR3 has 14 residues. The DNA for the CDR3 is TGCGCCAGCAGTGACAAGAGCGGAGGTACTGAAGCTTTCTTT. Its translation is CASSDKSGGTEAFF.

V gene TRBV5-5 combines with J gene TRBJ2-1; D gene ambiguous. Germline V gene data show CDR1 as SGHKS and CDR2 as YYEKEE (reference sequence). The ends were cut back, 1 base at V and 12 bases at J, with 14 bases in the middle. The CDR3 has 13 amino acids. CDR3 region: CASSLWPIELQFF. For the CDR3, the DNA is TGTGCCAGCAGCTTGTGGCCTATCGAGCTGCAGTTCTTC.

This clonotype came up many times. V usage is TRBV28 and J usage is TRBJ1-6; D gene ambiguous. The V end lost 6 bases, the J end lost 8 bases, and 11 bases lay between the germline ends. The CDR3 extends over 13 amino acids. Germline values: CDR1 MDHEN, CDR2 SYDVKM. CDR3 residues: CASSPRRDSPLHF. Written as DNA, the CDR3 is TGTGCCAGCAGCCCACGTCGGGATTCACCCCTCCACTTT.

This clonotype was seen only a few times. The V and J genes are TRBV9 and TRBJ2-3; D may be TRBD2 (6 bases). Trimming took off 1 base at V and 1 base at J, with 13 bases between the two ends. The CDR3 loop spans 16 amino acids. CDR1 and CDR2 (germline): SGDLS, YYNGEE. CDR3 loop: CASSVSFSGGTDTQYF. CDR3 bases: TGTGCCAGCAGCGTAAGCTTTAGCGGAGGCACAGATACGCAGTATTTT.

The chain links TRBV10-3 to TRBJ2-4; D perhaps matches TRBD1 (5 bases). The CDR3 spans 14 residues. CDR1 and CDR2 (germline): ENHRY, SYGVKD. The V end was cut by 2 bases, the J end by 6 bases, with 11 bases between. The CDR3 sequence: CAISEGAVTNIQYF. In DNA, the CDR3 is TGTGCCATCAGTGAGGGGGCCGTGACAAACATTCAGTACTTC.

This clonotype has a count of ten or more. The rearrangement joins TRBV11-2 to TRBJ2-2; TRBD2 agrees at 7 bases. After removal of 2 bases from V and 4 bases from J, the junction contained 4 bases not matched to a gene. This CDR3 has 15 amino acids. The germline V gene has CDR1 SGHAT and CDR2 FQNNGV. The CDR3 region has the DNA TGTGCCAGCAGCTTAATGGGGGGGTCCACCGGGGAGCTGTTTTTT. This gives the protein CASSLMGGSTGELFF.

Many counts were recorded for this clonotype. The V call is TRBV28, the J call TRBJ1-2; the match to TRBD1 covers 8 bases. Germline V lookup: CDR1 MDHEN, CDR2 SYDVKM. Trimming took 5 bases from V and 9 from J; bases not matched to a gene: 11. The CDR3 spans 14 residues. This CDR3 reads CASSPTRGRGSYTF. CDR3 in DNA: TGTGCCAGCAGTCCTACCAGGGGGCGGGGGAGCTACACCTTC.

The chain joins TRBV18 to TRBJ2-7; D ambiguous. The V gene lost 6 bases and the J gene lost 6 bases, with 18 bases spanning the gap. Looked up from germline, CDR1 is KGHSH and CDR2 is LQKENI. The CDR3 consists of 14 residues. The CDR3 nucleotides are TGTGCCAGCTCCCCCACCCGGCTAGTTGCCGAGCAGTACTTC. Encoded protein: CASSPTRLVAEQYF.

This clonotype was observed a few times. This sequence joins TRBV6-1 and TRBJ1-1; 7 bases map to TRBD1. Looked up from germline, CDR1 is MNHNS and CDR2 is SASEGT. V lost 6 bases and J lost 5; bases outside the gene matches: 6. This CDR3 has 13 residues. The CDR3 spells CASSPEGATEAFF. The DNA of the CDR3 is TGTGCCAGCAGCCCAGAGGGGGCGACTGAAGCTTTCTTT.